This is a list of T cell receptor beta chains from one sample in a study of early T cells in non-severe SARS-CoV-2 infection. In TCRdb, the 5' RACE reads were re-called with MiXCR into one record per CDR3 protein. The table lists about 89,000 distinct CDR3 sequences, roughly 17% of them singletons, with 5.1% in the top ten. The material sequenced was whole blood, taken at baseline. The receptors were gathered from an adult who was a healthcare worker with PCR-confirmed SARS-CoV-2 infection or an uninfected control (not recorded which). Each CDR3 is given with its conserved first and last residue. D genes are given only for firm matches. Size values are once, few and many counts, or a class for expanded clones, and some rows have none.

few,TRBJ2-3,TRBV29-1,.,13,TGCAGCGCGCGGGACAGTAGCACAGATACGCAGTATTTT,CSARDSSTDTQYF
few,TRBJ1-2,TRBV5-8,.,12,TGTGCCAGCAGCTACGGTAACTATGGCTTCACCTTC,CASSYGNYGFTF
few,TRBJ1-6,TRBV27,.,14,TGTGCCAGCAGTTTCTATGGGTATGGTTCACCCCTCCACTTT,CASSFYGYGSPLHF
.,TRBJ2-2,TRBV12-3/TRBV12-4,TRBD2,15,TGTGCCAGCAGTCCCGGCGGGGGGCCCACCGGGGAGCTGTTTTTT,CASSPGGGPTGELFF
few,TRBJ2-1,TRBV28,.,15,TGTGCCAGCAGTTTAGGATACAGCATGAACAATGAGCAGTTCTTC,CASSLGYSMNNEQFF
few,TRBJ2-3,TRBV7-2,TRBD2,17,TGTGCCAGCAGCTTGTTAGGGGAGGGCCAAAGAGGGGATACGCAGTATTTT,CASSLLGEGQRGDTQYF
few,TRBJ2-7,TRBV4-1,.,14,TGCGCCAGCAGCCCCCCAGGTGGGTCCTACGAGCAGTACTTC,CASSPPGGSYEQYF
many,TRBJ2-7,TRBV7-9,.,12,TGTGCCAGCAGCTTAGAGCTTTACGAGCAGTACTTC,CASSLELYEQYF
.,TRBJ2-7,TRBV28,TRBD1,15,TGTGCCAGCAGTCGCAATTGGGACAGGGGCAACGAGCAGTACTTC,CASSRNWDRGNEQYF
.,TRBJ2-1,TRBV20-1,.,12,TGCAGTGCTAGAGATCAGCAGAATGAGCAGTTCTTC,CSARDQQNEQFF
.,TRBJ2-3,TRBV12-3/TRBV12-4,.,15,TGTGCCAGCAGTGTGGACAAACTCAACACAGATACGCAGTATTTT,CASSVDKLNTDTQYF
few,TRBJ2-1,TRBV12-3/TRBV12-4,.,13,TGTGCCAGCAGTTTGAGTTTGTCAGGGAATCAGTTCTTC,CASSLSLSGNQFF
.,TRBJ1-1,TRBV30,.,11,TGTGCCTGGAGTTTCAGGACTGAAGCTTTCTTT,CAWSFRTEAFF
many,TRBJ1-1,TRBV12-3/TRBV12-4,TRBD1,14,TGTGCCAGCACCGCCTTCGCGGGACAGGGTGATGCTTTCTTT,CASTAFAGQGDAFF
.,TRBJ2-5,TRBV2,TRBD2,15,TGTGCCAGCAGTCCTGGACTAGCGAGGAAAGAGACCCAGTACTTC,CASSPGLARKETQYF
many,TRBJ2-3,TRBV9,TRBD2,15,TGTGCCAGCAGCGGTATAGCGGGAGGGCCTGATACGCAGTATTTT,CASSGIAGGPDTQYF
.,TRBJ1-6,TRBV18,.,17,TGTGCCAGCTCCCCCAGGGGCCTCCGCTCCTATAATTCACCCCTCCACTTT,CASSPRGLRSYNSPLHF
.,TRBJ2-5,TRBV7-9,.,14,TGTGCCAGCACCCCTGGGGCGGGACGAGAGACCCAGTACTTC,CASTPGAGRETQYF
.,TRBJ2-7,TRBV4-1,.,16,TGCGCCAGCAGCCAAGTTACCCGGACTCGAACCTACGAGCAGTACTTC,CASSQVTRTRTYEQYF
many,TRBJ1-2,TRBV6-1,.,15,TGTGCCAGCAGTGTAGAGGACGCGCCCATCTATGGCTACACCTTC,CASSVEDAPIYGYTF
few,TRBJ2-3,TRBV6-6,TRBD2,15,TGTGCCAGCAAAACTAGCGGGAGGGCCTTGCATACGCAGTATTTT,CASKTSGRALHTQYF
.,TRBJ2-2,TRBV24-1,.,14,TGTGCCACCAGTGATTACAGGGACACCGGGGAGCTGTTTTTT,CATSDYRDTGELFF
.,TRBJ2-1,TRBV27,.,14,TGTGCCAGTGGGGGGACTTCTACCTACAATGAGCAGTTCTTC,CASGGTSTYNEQFF
many,TRBJ2-3,TRBV11-2,.,12,TGTGCCAGCAGCTTAGAGCCGGGAGCGCAGTATTTT,CASSLEPGAQYF
few,TRBJ2-7,TRBV18,TRBD2,17,TGTGCCAGCTCACTAAACCCACTAGCGGGAGAAGCCTACGAGCAGTACTTC,CASSLNPLAGEAYEQYF
few,TRBJ2-1,TRBV14,.,14,TGTGCCAGCAGTCGACTCTCCTCCTACAATGAGCAGTTCTTC,CASSRLSSYNEQFF
few,TRBJ2-7,TRBV20-1,.,15,TGCAGTGCTAGTGGTAGTACTCGAAGTGCCTACGAGCAGTACTTC,CSASGSTRSAYEQYF
.,TRBJ2-7,TRBV3-1,.,13,TGTGCCAGCAGCCGGACAGCCGGCTACGAGCAGTACTTC,CASSRTAGYEQYF
few,TRBJ1-2,TRBV4-1,.,15,TGCGCCAGCAGGGACCCGACAGGCCCTAACTATGGCTACACCTTC,CASRDPTGPNYGYTF
.,TRBJ1-1,TRBV20-1,.,13,TGCAGTGCCGATCGGAGGGGTGGCACTGAAGCTTTCTTT,CSADRRGGTEAFF
few,TRBJ1-1,TRBV30,.,12,TGTGCCTGGAGATTAGGGGCGACTGAAGCTTTCTTT,CAWRLGATEAFF
.,TRBJ2-2,TRBV21-1,.,16,TGTGCCAGCAGCGCCAAGACAGGGCCCAACACCGGGGAGCTGTTTTTT,CASSAKTGPNTGELFF
.,TRBJ2-7,TRBV4-3,.,14,TGCGCCAGCAGCCAATTAGGCCGAGGGGACGAGCAGTACTTC,CASSQLGRGDEQYF
few,TRBJ1-3,TRBV12-3/TRBV12-4,.,14,TGTGCCAGCAGTTTCACCGGCTCTGGAAACACCATATATTTT,CASSFTGSGNTIYF
many,TRBJ2-1,TRBV7-9,.,13,TGTGCCAGCAGCTTATCGCAGAACAATGAGCAGTTCTTC,CASSLSQNNEQFF
few,TRBJ1-5,TRBV28,TRBD1,14,TGTGCCAGCAGTTGGGACAGAGATAATCAGCCCCAGCATTTT,CASSWDRDNQPQHF
.,TRBJ1-4,TRBV6-1,TRBD1,14,TGTGCCAGCAGTGAGGGACAGGGTTATGAAAAACTGTTTTTT,CASSEGQGYEKLFF
.,TRBJ2-3,TRBV7-3,.,13,TGTGCCAGCAGCCTCAGGGTAGCGGAGACGCAGTATTTT,CASSLRVAETQYF
.,TRBJ2-5,TRBV7-2,TRBD2,19,TGTGCCAGCAGCTATCCCCCAGCGGGAGTGCGGAGGGGCTCAGAGACCCAGTACTTC,CASSYPPAGVRRGSETQYF
.,TRBJ2-2,TRBV29-1,TRBD2,12,TGCAGCTTTGCGGGAGGAACCGGGGAGCTGTTTTTT,CSFAGGTGELFF
few,TRBJ2-3,TRBV20-1,.,13,TGCAGTGCTAGGGACACCGTCACAGATACGCAGTATTTT,CSARDTVTDTQYF
few,TRBJ2-1,TRBV10-3,TRBD2,18,TGTGCCATCGGGTTAATGCGGGAGGCTGGAGGATCCTACAATGAGCAGTTCTTC,CAIGLMREAGGSYNEQFF
once,TRBJ2-7,TRBV30,TRBD2,13,TGTGCCTGGAGTGTACGGGGGGACTACGAGCAGTACTTC,CAWSVRGDYEQYF
.,TRBJ2-2,TRBV7-2,TRBD2,15,TGTGCCAGCAACCAGCGGGAGGGCCACACCGGGGAGCTGTTTTTT,CASNQREGHTGELFF
few,TRBJ2-3,TRBV7-9,.,16,TGTGCCAGCAGCTCAGAGGGCCGGGGCTCCACAGATACGCAGTATTTT,CASSSEGRGSTDTQYF
many,TRBJ1-3,TRBV2,.,16,TGTGCCAGCAGTGAATGGGGGCAACGCTCTGGAAACACCATATATTTT,CASSEWGQRSGNTIYF
few,TRBJ1-5,TRBV12-3/TRBV12-4,.,12,TGTGCCAGCAGGGAAGCGAATCAGCCCCAGCATTTT,CASREANQPQHF
.,TRBJ1-6,TRBV5-4,.,14,TGTGCCAGCAGAGTTTGGGGGGTTGAATCACCCCTCCACTTT,CASRVWGVESPLHF
.,TRBJ2-1,TRBV6-4,TRBD2,15,TGTGCCAGCAGTGTTCTAGCGGGAAAATACAATGAGCAGTTCTTC,CASSVLAGKYNEQFF
.,TRBJ2-1,TRBV19,TRBD2,13,TGTGCCAGTACGGGACTAGCGCTCGGTGAGCAGTTCTTC,CASTGLALGEQFF
many,TRBJ1-1,TRBV6-1,TRBD1,13,TGTGCCGGCAGGACAGGCCTGAACACTGAAGCTTTCTTT,CAGRTGLNTEAFF
.,TRBJ2-1,TRBV28,.,13,TGTGCCAGCAGCTGGGGGTTTGGGAATGAGCAGTTCTTC,CASSWGFGNEQFF
.,TRBJ2-3,TRBV6-6,TRBD2,15,TGTGCCAGCACCCCCCGGGACTATGGGACAGATACGCAGTATTTT,CASTPRDYGTDTQYF
few,TRBJ2-7,TRBV5-6,.,14,TGTGCCAGCAGCGGGGGGACAGATAGCTACGAGCAGTACTTC,CASSGGTDSYEQYF
.,TRBJ2-1,TRBV28,TRBD2,15,TGTGCCAGCAGTTTTTTGGGACTAGGCCCGAATGAGCAGTTCTTC,CASSFLGLGPNEQFF
.,TRBJ1-1,TRBV20-1,.,11,TGCAGCGGCGGATCAGCCACTGAAGCTTTCTTT,CSGGSATEAFF